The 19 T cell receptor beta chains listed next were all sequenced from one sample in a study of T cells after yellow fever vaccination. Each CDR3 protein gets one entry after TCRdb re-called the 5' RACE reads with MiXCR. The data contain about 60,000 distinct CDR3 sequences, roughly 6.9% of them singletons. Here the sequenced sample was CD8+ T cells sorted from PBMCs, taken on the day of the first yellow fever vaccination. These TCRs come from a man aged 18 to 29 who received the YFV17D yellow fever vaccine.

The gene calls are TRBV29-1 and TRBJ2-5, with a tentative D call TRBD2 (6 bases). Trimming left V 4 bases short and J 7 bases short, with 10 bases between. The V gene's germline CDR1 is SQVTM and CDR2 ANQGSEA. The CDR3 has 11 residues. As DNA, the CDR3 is TGCAGCGTTGCGGTGGAGGGGACCCAGTACTTC. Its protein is CSVAVEGTQYF.

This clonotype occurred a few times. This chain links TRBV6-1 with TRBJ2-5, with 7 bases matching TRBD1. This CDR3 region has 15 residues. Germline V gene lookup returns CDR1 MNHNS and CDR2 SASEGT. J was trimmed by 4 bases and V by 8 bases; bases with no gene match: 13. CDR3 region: CASARRGGLVETQYF. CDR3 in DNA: TGTGCCAGCGCGCGCCGAGGGGGCCTGGTAGAGACCCAGTACTTC.

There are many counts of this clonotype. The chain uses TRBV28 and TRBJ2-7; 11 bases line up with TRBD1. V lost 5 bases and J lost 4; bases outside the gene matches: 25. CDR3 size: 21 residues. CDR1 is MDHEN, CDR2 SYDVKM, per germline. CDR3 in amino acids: CASSTRTVGQGETQLPYEQYV. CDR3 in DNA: TGTGCCAGCAGTACCAGAACCGTGGGACAGGGGGAAACGCAACTTCCTTACGAGCAGTACGTC.

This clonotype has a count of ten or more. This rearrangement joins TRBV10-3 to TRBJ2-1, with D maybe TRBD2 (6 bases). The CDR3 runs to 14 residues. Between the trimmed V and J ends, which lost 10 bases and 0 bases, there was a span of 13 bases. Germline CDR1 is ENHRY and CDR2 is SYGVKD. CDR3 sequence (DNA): TGTGCCACGGGGCAGCGGGCCTCCTACAATGAGCAGTTCTTC. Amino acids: CATGQRASYNEQFF.

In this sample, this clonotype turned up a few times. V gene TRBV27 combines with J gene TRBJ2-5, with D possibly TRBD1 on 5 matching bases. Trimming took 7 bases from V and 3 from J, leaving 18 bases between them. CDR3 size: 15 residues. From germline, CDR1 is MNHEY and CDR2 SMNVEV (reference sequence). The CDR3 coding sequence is TGTGCCAGCACCCCTCTAGGGGCCCGGGAAGAGACCCAGTACTTC. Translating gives CASTPLGAREETQYF.

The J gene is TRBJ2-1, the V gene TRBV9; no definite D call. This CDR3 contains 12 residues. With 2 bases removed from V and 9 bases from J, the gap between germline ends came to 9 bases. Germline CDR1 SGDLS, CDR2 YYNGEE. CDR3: CASSVGVGEQFF. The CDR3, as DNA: TGTGCCAGCAGCGTTGGGGTGGGTGAGCAGTTCTTC.

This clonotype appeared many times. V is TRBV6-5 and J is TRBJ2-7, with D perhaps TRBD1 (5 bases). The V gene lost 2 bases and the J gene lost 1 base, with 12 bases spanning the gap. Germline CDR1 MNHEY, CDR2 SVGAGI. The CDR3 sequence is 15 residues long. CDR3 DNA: TGTGCCAGCAGTTACGGGGCCCAACTATCCTACGAGCAGTACGTC. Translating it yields CASSYGAQLSYEQYV.

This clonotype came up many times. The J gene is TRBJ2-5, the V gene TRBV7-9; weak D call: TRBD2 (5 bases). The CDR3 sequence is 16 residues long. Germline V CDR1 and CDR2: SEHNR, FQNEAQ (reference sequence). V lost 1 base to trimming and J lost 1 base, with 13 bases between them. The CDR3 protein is CASSLGGIAPQETQYF. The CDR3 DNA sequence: TGTGCCAGCAGCTTAGGAGGGATCGCCCCCCAAGAGACCCAGTACTTC.

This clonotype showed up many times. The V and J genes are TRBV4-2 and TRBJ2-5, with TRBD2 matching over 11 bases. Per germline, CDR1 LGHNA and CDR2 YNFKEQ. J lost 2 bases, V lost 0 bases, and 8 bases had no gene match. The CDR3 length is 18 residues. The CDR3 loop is CASSQDYLAGGEQETQYF. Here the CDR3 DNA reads TGTGCCAGCAGCCAAGATTATCTAGCGGGGGGCGAACAAGAGACCCAGTACTTC.

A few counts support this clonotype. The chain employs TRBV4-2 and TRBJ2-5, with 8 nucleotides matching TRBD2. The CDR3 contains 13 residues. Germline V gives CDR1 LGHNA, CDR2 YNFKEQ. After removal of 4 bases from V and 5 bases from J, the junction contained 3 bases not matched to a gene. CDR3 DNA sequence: TGTGCCAGCAGCCCGGGACTAGAGGAGACCCAGTACTTC. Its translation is CASSPGLEETQYF.

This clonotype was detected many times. The CDR3 region has the DNA TGTGCCAGCAGCAACTCCTGGGACACTTCACCCCTCCACTTT. Encoded protein: CASSNSWDTSPLHF. This rearrangement joins TRBV5-5 to TRBJ1-6; possibly TRBD1 for D (6 bases). The CDR3 runs 14 residues. Per germline, CDR1 SGHKS and CDR2 YYEKEE (reference sequence). Trimming took off 4 bases at V and 9 bases at J, with 14 bases between the two ends. Supplemented by reference TRBV5-5 and TRBJ1-6, the full variable domain reads DAGVTQSPTHLIKTRGQQVTLRCSPISGHKSVSWYQQVLGQGPQFIFQYYEKEERGRGNFPDRFSARQFPNYSSELNVNALLLGDSALYLCASSNSWDTSPLHFGNGTRLTVT.

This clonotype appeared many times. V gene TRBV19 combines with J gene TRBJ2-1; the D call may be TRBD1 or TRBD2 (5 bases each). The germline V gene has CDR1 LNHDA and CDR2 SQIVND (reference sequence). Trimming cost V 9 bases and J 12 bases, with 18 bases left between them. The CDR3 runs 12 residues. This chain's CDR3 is CASRAPGGRQFF. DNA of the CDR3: TGTGCCAGCCGCGCCCCTGGGGGTCGGCAGTTCTTC.

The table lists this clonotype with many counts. CDR3 nucleotide sequence: TGCGCCAGCCGGGACACTTTTCTTCTGAACACTGAAGCTTTCTTT. Translated, it gives CASRDTFLLNTEAFF. The rearrangement joins TRBV5-1 to TRBJ1-1; the D gene is possibly TRBD1 (6 bases). V was clipped by 7 bases and J by 0 bases, with 16 bases between them. The CDR3 is made up of 15 amino acids. Per the germline V gene, CDR1 is SGHRS and CDR2 is YFSETQ.

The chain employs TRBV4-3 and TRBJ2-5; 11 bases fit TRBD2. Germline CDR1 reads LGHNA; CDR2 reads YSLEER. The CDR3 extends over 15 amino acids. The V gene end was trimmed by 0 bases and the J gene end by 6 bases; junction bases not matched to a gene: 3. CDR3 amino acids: CASSQDPSGGKTQYF. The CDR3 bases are TGCGCCAGCAGCCAAGATCCTAGCGGGGGGAAGACCCAGTACTTC.

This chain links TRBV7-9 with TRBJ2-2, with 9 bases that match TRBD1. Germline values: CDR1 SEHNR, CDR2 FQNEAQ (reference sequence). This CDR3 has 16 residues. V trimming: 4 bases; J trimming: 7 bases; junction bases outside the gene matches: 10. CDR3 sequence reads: CASSSWRQGEFGELFF. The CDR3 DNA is TGTGCCAGCAGCTCCTGGAGACAGGGGGAGTTCGGGGAGCTGTTTTTT.

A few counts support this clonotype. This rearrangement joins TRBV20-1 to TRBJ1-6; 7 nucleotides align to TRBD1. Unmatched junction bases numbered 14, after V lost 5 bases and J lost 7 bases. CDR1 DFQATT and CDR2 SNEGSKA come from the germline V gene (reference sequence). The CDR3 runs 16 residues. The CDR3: CSAADRVKGENSPLHF. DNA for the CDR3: TGCAGTGCTGCTGACAGGGTAAAGGGAGAGAATTCACCCCTCCACTTT.

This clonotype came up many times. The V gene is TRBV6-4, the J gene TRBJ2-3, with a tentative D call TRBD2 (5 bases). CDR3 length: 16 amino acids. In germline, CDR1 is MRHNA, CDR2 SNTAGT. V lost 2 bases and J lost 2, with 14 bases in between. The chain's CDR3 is CASSDTSGSATDTQYF. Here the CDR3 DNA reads TGTGCCAGCAGTGACACGTCGGGGAGCGCCACAGATACGCAGTATTTT.

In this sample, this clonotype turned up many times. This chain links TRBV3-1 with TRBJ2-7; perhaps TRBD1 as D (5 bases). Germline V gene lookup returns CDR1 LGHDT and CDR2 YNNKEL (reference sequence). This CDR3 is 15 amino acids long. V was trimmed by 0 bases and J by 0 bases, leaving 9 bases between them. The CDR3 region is CASSQEDTLSYEQYF. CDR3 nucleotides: TGTGCCAGCAGCCAAGAGGACACCCTCTCCTACGAGCAGTACTTC.

CDR3 sequence reads: CASSFRWGNGTEAFF. The CDR3 DNA sequence: TGCGCCAGCAGCTTCCGATGGGGCAACGGGACTGAAGCTTTCTTT. The genes are TRBV5-1 and TRBJ1-1; D possibly corresponds to TRBD1 (5 bases). Germline loops: CDR1 SGHRS, CDR2 YFSETQ. V was trimmed by 2 bases and J by 5 bases, leaving 16 bases between them. The CDR3 is made up of 15 amino acids.